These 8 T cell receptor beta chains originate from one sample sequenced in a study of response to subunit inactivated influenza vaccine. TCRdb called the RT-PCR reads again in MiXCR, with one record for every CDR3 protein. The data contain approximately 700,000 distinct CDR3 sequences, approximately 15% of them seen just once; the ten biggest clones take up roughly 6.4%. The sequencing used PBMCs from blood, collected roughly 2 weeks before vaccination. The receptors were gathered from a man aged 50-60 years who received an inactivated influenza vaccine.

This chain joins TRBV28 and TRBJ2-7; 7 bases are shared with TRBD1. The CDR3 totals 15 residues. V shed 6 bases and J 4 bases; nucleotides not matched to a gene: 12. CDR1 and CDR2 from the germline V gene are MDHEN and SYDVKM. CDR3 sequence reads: CASRRDRAKSYEQYF. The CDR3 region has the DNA TGTGCCAGCAGGCGCGACAGGGCTAAGTCGTACGAGCAGTACTTC. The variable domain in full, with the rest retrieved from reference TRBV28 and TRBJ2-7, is DVKVTQSSRYLVKRTGEKVFLECVQDMDHENMFWYRQDPGLGLRLIYFSYDVKMKEKGDIPEGYSVSREKKERFSLILESASTNQTSMYLCASRRDRAKSYEQYFGPGTRLTVT.

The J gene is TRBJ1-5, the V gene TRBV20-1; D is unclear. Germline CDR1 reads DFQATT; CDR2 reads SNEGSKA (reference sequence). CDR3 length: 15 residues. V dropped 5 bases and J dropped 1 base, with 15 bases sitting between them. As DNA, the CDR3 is TGCAGTGCTCGCCTCGGAGGGCAGAGCAATCAGCCCCAGCATTTT. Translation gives CSARLGGQSNQPQHF.

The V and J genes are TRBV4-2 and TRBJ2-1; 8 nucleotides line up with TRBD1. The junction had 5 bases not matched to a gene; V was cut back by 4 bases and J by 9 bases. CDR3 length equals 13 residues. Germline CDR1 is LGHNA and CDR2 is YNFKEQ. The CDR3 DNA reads TGTGCCAGCAGCCCGGACAGGGATACTGAGCAGTTCTTC. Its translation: CASSPDRDTEQFF.

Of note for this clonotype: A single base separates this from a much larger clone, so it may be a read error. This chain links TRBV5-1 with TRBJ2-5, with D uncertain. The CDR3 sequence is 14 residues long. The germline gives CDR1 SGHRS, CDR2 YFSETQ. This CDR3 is CGSSSPGSEETQYF. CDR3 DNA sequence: TGCGGCAGCAGCTCACCGGGTTCGGAAGAGACCCAGTACTTC. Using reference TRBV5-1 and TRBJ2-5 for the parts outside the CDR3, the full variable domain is KAGVTQTPRYLIKTRGQQVTLSCSPISGHRSVSWYQQTPGQGLQFLFEYFSETQRNKGNFPGRFSGRQFSNSRSEMNVSTLELGDSALYLCGSSSPGSEETQYFGPGTRLLVL.

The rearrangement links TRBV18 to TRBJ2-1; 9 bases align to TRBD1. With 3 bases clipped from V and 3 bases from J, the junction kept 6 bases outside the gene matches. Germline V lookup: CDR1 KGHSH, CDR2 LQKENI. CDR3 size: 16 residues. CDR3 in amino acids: CASSPTDRGGYNEQFF. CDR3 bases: TGTGCCAGCTCACCCACGGACAGGGGTGGCTACAATGAGCAGTTCTTC.

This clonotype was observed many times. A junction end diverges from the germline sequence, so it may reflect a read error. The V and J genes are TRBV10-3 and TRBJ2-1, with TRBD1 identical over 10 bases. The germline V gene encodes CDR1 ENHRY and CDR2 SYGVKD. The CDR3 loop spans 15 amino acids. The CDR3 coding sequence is TGTGCCAGCAGTGGTCGGACAGGGGGTCCTAATGAGCAGTTCTTC. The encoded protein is CASSGRTGGPNEQFF.

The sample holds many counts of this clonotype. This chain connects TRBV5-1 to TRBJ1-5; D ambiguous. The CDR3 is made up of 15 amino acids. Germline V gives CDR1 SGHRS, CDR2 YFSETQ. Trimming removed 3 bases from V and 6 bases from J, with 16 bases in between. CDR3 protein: CASSWAGLSGQPQHF. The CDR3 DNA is TGCGCCAGCAGCTGGGCCGGCCTTTCAGGTCAGCCCCAGCATTTT.

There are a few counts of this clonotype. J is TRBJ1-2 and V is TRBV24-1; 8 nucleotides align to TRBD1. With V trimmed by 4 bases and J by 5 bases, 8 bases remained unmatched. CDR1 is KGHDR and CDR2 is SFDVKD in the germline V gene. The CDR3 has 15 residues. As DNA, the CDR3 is TGTGCCACCAGTGAAGGGACAGGTAGGGCGTATGGCTACACCTTC. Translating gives CATSEGTGRAYGYTF.